This TCR beta chain appears in the sequencing data of a study of response to subunit inactivated influenza vaccine. TCRdb processed the RT-PCR reads anew with MiXCR; each CDR3 protein has one entry. This table holds roughly 700,000 distinct CDR3 sequences, less than 20% found once. On this clonotype: Antigen specificity is unknown.

The germline V gene has CDR1 KGHSH and CDR2 LQKENI. This CDR3 is built from 15 residues. Trimming left V 1 base short and J 2 bases short, with 11 bases between. Whole-study findings and limits: The authors proposed limited new T cell recruitment per seasonal influenza vaccination.

This sample comprised PBMCs from blood, obtained approximately 13 days after vaccination. The receptor comes from a man aged 50-59 years who received an inactivated influenza vaccine. The chain employs TRBV18 and TRBJ2-5, with D possibly being TRBD2 (5 bases). The CDR3 spells CASSPLNGVQETQYF. Here the CDR3 DNA reads TGTGCCAGCTCACCACTGAACGGGGTACAAGAGACCCAGTACTTC. The variable domain in full, with the rest retrieved from reference TRBV18 and TRBJ2-5, is NAGVMQNPRHLVRRRGQEARLRCSPMKGHSHVYWYRQLPEEGLKFMVYLQKENIIDESGMPKERFSAEFPKEGPSILRIQQVVRGDSAAYFCASSPLNGVQETQYFGPGTRLLVL.